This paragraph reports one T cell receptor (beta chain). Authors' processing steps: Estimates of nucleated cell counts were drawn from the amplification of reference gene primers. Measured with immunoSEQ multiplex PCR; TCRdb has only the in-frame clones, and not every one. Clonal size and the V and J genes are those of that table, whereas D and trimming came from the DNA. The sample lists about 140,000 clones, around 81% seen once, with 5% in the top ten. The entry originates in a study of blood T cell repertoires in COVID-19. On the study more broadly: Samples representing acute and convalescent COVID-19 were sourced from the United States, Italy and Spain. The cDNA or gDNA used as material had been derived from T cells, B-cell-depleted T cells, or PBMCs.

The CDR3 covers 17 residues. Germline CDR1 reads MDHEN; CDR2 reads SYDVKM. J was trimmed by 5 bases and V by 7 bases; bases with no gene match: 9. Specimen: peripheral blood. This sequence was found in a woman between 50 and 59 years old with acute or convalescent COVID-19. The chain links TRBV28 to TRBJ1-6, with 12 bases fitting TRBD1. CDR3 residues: CASITPGQGAHNSPLHF. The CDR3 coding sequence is TGTGCCAGCATTACTCCGGGACAGGGGGCCCATAATTCACCCCTCCACTTT.